What follows are 8 T cell receptor beta chains derived from one specimen sequenced in a study of shared clonotypes between healthy human individuals. Measured with immunoSEQ multiplex PCR; TCRdb has only the in-frame clones, and not every one. The data contain 550,000 to 700,000 clones, about three quarters of them singletons. Material: memory CD4+ T cells sorted from blood. Subset described: CD45RA-negative fraction. These receptors came from a woman under 40 in good health.

The sample holds many counts of this clone. The CDR3 sequence: CASSPRIQGGTQYF. CDR3 bases: TGTGCCAGCAGCCCCCGGATTCAGGGGGGGACCCAGTACTTC. V usage is TRBV27 and J usage is TRBJ2-5, with D maybe TRBD1 (7 bases). The CDR3 is made up of 14 amino acids. CDR1 and CDR2 (germline): MNHEY, SMNVEV (reference sequence). Trimming pared 6 bases from V and 7 bases from J, leaving 18 bases between.

The chain has TRBV25-1 and TRBJ2-7; 7 bases align to TRBD2. Per germline, CDR1 MGHDK and CDR2 SYGVNS. The junction had 3 bases not matched to a gene; V was cut back by 3 bases and J by 4 bases. The CDR3 is 13 amino acids. The CDR3 DNA follows: TGTGCCAGCAGTGACAGGGAGGGGTACGAGCAGTACTTC. Translated: CASSDREGYEQYF.

The chain employs TRBV28 and TRBJ2-2, with 7 bases that match TRBD1. This CDR3 is built from 16 residues. V dropped 1 base and J dropped 1; count of bases not matched to a gene: 3. Per the germline V gene, CDR1 is MDHEN and CDR2 is SYDVKM. The CDR3 nucleotides are TGTGCCAGCAGTTTATTTCGACAGGGGAACACCGGGGAGCTGTTTTTT. Protein sequence: CASSLFRQGNTGELFF.

The table lists this clone with a few counts. This chain joins TRBV19 and TRBJ2-3, with D tentatively TRBD1 or TRBD2 (6 bases each). Trimming pared 1 base from V and 1 base from J, leaving 12 bases between. Germline V CDR1 and CDR2: LNHDA, SQIVND (reference sequence). This CDR3 region has 16 residues. The chain's CDR3 is CASSIGHREGTDTQYF. Here the CDR3 DNA reads TGTGCCAGTAGTATAGGCCACAGGGAGGGCACAGATACGCAGTATTTT.

The chain carries TRBV6-1 and TRBJ2-7; D uncertain. The V gene's germline CDR1 is MNHNS and CDR2 SASEGT. Deletions cut 2 bases from V and 7 bases from J, with 12 bases between. The CDR3 extends over 13 amino acids. The CDR3 here is CASSETRGREQYF. CDR3 DNA: TGTGCCAGCAGTGAAACACGTGGCCGAGAGCAGTACTTC.

The chain employs TRBV7-6 and TRBJ2-5, with D hard to call. V was shortened by 0 bases and J by 2 bases, with 10 bases between the two germline ends. The length of the CDR3 is 15 residues. Germline V gene data show CDR1 as SGHVS and CDR2 as FNYEAQ. The CDR3 loop reads CASSLAATYQETQYF. The CDR3 DNA is TGTGCCAGCAGCTTAGCGGCTACGTATCAAGAGACCCAGTACTTC.

The genes are TRBV5-1 and TRBJ1-5, with D hard to call. The germline gives CDR1 SGHRS, CDR2 YFSETQ. The CDR3 contains 13 residues. V lost 4 bases to trimming and J lost 3 bases, with 8 bases between them. The CDR3 sequence is CASSIGSNQPQHF. The CDR3 DNA reads as TGCGCCAGCAGCATAGGATCCAATCAGCCCCAGCATTTT.

V usage is TRBV28 and J usage is TRBJ2-7; tentatively, D is TRBD1 or TRBD2 (6 bases each). CDR3 size: 14 residues. Germline V CDR1 and CDR2: MDHEN, SYDVKM. Trimming cost V 8 bases and J 5 bases, with 19 bases left between them. CDR3 coding DNA: TGTGCCAGCGACCCCGCGTCGGGGGCCGACGAGCAGTACTTC. Translated, it gives CASDPASGADEQYF.